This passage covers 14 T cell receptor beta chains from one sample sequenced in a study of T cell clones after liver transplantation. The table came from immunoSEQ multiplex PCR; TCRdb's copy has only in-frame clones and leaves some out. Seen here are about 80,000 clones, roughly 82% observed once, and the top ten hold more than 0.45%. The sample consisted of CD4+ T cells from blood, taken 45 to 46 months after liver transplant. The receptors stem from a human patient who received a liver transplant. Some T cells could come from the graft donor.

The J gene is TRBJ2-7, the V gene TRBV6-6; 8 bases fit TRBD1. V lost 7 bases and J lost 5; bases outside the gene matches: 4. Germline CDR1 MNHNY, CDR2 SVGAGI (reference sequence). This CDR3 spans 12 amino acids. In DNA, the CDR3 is TGTGCCAGCACCAACAGGGGGGACGAGCAGTACTTC. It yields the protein CASTNRGDEQYF.

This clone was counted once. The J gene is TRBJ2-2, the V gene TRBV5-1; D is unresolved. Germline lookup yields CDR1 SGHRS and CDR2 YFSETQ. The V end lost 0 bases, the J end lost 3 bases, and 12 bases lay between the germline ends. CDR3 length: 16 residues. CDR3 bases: TGCGCCAGCAGCTTGGGAGTAGGAACCTACACCGGGGAGCTGTTTTTT. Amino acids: CASSLGVGTYTGELFF.

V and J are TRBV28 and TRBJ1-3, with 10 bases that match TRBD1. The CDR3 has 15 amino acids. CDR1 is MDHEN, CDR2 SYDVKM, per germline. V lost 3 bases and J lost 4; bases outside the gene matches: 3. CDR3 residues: CASSFLGQGGNTIYF. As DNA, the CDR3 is TGTGCCAGCAGTTTTTTGGGACAGGGGGGAAACACCATATATTTT. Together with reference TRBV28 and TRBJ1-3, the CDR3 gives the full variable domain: DVKVTQSSRYLVKRTGEKVFLECVQDMDHENMFWYRQDPGLGLRLIYFSYDVKMKEKGDIPEGYSVSREKKERFSLILESASTNQTSMYLCASSFLGQGGNTIYFGEGSWLTVV.

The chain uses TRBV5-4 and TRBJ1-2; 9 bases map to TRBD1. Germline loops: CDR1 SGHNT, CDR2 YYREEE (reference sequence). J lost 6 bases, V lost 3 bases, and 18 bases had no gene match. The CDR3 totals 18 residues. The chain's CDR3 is CASSSPTTGGGVIDGYTF. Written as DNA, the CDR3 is TGTGCCAGCAGCTCCCCTACTACAGGGGGCGGTGTGATCGATGGCTACACCTTC.

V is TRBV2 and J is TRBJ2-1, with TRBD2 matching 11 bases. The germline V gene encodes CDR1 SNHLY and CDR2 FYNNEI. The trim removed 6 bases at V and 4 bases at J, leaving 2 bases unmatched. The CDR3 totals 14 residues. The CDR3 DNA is TGTGCCAGCAGCGGGACTAGCGGTTACAATGAGCAGTTCTTC. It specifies CASSGTSGYNEQFF.

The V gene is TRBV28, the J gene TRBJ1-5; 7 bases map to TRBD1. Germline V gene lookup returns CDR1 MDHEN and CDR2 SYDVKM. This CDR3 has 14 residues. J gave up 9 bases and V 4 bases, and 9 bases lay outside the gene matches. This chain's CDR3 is CASSSGTEHRPQHF. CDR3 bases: TGTGCCAGCAGTTCTGGGACAGAGCATCGGCCCCAGCATTTT.

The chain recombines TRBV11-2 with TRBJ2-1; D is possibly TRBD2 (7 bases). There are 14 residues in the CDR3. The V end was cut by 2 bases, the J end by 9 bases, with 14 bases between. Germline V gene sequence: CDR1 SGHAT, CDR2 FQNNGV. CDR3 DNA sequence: TGTGCCAGCAGCTTATTGCGCGGGGGCGGTGAGCAGTTCTTC. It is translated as CASSLLRGGGEQFF.

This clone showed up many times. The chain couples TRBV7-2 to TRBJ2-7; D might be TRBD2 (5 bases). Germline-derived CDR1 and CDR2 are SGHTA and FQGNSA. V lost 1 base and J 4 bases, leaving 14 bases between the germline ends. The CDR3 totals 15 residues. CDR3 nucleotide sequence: TGTGCCAGCAGCTTAGGCTCCGGGAACATTTACGAGCAGTACTTC. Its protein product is CASSLGSGNIYEQYF.

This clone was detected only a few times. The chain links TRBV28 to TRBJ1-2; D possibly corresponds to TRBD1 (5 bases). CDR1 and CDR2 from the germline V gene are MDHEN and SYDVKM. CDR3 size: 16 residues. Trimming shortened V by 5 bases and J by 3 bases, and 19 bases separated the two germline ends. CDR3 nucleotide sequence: TGTGCCAGCAGTCCCCGATGGGCCCGAGGGGACTATGGCTACACCTTC. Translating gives CASSPRWARGDYGYTF.

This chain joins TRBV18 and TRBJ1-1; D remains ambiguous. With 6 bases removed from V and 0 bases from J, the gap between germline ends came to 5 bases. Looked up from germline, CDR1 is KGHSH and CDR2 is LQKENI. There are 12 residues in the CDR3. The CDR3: CASSQMNTEAFF. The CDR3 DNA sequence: TGTGCCAGCTCTCAGATGAACACTGAAGCTTTCTTT.

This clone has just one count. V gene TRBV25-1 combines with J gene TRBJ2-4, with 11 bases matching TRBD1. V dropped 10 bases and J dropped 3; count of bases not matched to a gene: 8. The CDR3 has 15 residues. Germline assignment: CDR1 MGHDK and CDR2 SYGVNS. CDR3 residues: CATQDRGLGKNIQYF. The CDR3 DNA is TGTGCCACCCAGGACAGGGGGCTTGGCAAAAACATTCAGTACTTC. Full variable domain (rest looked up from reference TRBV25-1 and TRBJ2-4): EADIYQTPRYLVIGTGKKITLECSQTMGHDKMYWYQQDPGMELHLIHYSYGVNSTEKGDLSSESTVSRIRTEHFPLTLESARPSHTSQYLCATQDRGLGKNIQYFGAGTRLSVL.

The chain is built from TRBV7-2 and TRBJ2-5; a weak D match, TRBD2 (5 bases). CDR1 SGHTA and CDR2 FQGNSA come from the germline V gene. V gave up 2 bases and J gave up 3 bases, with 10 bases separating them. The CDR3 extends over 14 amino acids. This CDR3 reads CASSLLTREETQYF. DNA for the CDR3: TGTGCCAGCAGCTTATTAACTAGGGAAGAGACCCAGTACTTC.

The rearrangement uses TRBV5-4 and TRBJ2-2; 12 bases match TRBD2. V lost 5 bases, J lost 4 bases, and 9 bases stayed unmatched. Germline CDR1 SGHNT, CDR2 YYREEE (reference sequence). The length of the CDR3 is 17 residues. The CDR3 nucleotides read TGTGCCAGCAGTCGACGGACTAGCGGGAAGCTCACCGGGGAGCTGTTTTTT. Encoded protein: CASSRRTSGKLTGELFF.

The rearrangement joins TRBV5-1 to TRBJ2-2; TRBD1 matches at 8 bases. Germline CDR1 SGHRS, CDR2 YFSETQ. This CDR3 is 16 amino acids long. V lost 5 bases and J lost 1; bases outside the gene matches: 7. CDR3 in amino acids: CASSSTGGLNTGELFF. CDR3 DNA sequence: TGCGCCAGCAGTTCCACAGGGGGACTGAACACCGGGGAGCTGTTTTTT.